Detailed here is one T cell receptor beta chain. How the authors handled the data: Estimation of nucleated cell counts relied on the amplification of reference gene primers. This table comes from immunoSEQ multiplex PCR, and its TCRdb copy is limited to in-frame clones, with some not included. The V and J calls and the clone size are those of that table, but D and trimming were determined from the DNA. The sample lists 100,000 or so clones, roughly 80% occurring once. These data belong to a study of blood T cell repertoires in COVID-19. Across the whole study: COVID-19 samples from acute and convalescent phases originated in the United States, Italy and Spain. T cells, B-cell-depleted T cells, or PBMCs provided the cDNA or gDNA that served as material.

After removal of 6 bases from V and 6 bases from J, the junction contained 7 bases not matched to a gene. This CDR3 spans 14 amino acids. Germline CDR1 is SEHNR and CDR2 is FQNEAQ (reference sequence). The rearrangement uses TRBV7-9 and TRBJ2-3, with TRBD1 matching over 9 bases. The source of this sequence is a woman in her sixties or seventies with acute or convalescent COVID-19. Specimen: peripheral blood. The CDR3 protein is CASRSGTGSDTQYF. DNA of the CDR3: TGTGCCAGCAGATCCGGGACAGGGTCCGATACGCAGTATTTT.